These 11 T cell receptor beta chains were sequenced from one sample in a study of cytomegalovirus exposure and HLA in healthy donors. Some clones are missing from TCRdb's copy, which holds only in-frame ones; the method was immunoSEQ multiplex PCR. The sample lists about 140,000 clones, approximately 82% occurring once. Material for sequencing was PBMCs. Receptors originate from a young man in good health and CMV-seropositive.

V and J are TRBV9 and TRBJ2-1; 8 nucleotides agree with TRBD2. CDR3 size: 15 residues. Germline loops: CDR1 SGDLS, CDR2 YYNGEE. V lost 2 bases to trimming and J lost 5 bases; unmatched junction nucleotides: 6. The CDR3 reads CASSVSSGSHNEQFF. CDR3 bases: TGTGCCAGCAGCGTTTCAAGCGGGAGCCACAATGAGCAGTTCTTC.

The chain couples TRBV27 to TRBJ2-3, with 13 bases matching TRBD2. The CDR3 length is 17 residues. Germline CDR1 is MNHEY and CDR2 is SMNVEV (reference sequence). The V segment lost 5 bases and the J segment 1 base; nucleotides outside the gene matches: 6. CDR3 residues: CASSPGTSGTGTDTQYF. DNA of the CDR3: TGTGCCAGCAGTCCGGGGACTAGCGGGACCGGCACAGATACGCAGTATTTT.

In its sample, this clone was seen once. This chain uses TRBV6-6 with TRBJ1-5; 7 nucleotides match TRBD1. The CDR3 has 14 amino acids. Germline assignment: CDR1 MNHNY and CDR2 SVGAGI (reference sequence). The trim removed 6 bases at V and 4 bases at J, leaving 6 bases unmatched. The CDR3 nucleotides read TGTGCCAGCAGCCTGACAGGGACGAATCAGCCCCAGCATTTT. It specifies CASSLTGTNQPQHF.

The rearrangement uses TRBV18 and TRBJ1-2; 7 bases are a match to TRBD1. Losses at the gene ends were 7 bases for V and 0 bases for J; bases not matched to a gene: 11. Germline CDR1 KGHSH, CDR2 LQKENI. CDR3 length equals 16 residues. CDR3 DNA sequence: TGTGCCAGCTTCCCAAACACAGGGGCGTCTAACTATGGCTACACCTTC. Translating gives CASFPNTGASNYGYTF.

The sample holds one count of this clone. This chain uses TRBV5-6 with TRBJ1-1, with 7 bases matching TRBD1. The trim removed 5 bases at V and 7 bases at J, leaving 2 bases unmatched. The CDR3 covers 11 residues. Germline V gene lookup returns CDR1 SGHDT and CDR2 YYEEEE. CDR3 region: CASRSGGEAFF. For the CDR3, the DNA is TGTGCCAGCAGGTCAGGGGGTGAAGCTTTCTTT.

There are many counts of this clone. The chain couples TRBV10-1 to TRBJ2-2; the D gene is possibly TRBD1 (6 bases). The germline V and J ends were trimmed by 3 bases and 0 bases, with 8 bases remaining between them. This CDR3 is 15 amino acids long. Germline V gives CDR1 WNHNN, CDR2 SYGVQD (reference sequence). CDR3 loop: CASSDQGTNTGELFF. The CDR3 DNA reads TGCGCCAGCAGTGACCAGGGGACGAACACCGGGGAGCTGTTTTTT.

The chain has TRBV11-2 and TRBJ1-2; 10 bases agree with TRBD1. CDR3 length: 13 residues. Germline loops: CDR1 SGHAT, CDR2 FQNNGV. Germline trimming cut 4 bases from V and 8 bases from J; bases unmatched to any gene: 4. CDR3 coding DNA: TGTGCCAGCAGCTCGGACAGGGGGTGGGGCTACACCTTC. It codes for CASSSDRGWGYTF.

The chain couples TRBV4-1 to TRBJ2-3; D is undetermined. This CDR3 has 13 residues. Germline CDR1 reads MGHRA; CDR2 reads YSYEKL. Trimming removed 4 bases at V and 2 bases at J, with 7 bases between. CDR3 DNA: TGCGCCAGCAGCCGAGACTCCACAGATACGCAGTATTTT. Translating gives CASSRDSTDTQYF.

The rearrangement links TRBV6-5 to TRBJ1-5; weak D call: TRBD1 (6 bases). The V end lost 5 bases, the J end lost 7 bases, and 18 bases lay between the germline ends. Germline V lookup: CDR1 MNHEY, CDR2 SVGAGI. CDR3 length: 15 residues. The CDR3 bases are TGTGCCAGCAGTAACGGGGTGGGGGCTCGGCAGCCCCAGCATTTT. This gives the protein CASSNGVGARQPQHF.

The J gene is TRBJ2-2, the V gene TRBV5-1; D unresolved. Germline assignment: CDR1 SGHRS and CDR2 YFSETQ. The CDR3 extends over 16 amino acids. V gave up 0 bases and J gave up 8 bases, with 17 bases separating them. For the CDR3, the DNA is TGCGCCAGCAGCTTGGAAGGTGGCAGGTCAATGGGGGAGCTGTTTTTT. Protein sequence: CASSLEGGRSMGELFF.

The V gene is TRBV6-6, the J gene TRBJ1-5; 10 bases align to TRBD1. This CDR3 contains 16 residues. The germline V gene has CDR1 MNHNY and CDR2 SVGAGI (reference sequence). Trimming removed 7 bases from V and 2 bases from J; junction bases left unmatched: 8. The CDR3 sequence is CASTEGQGYGNQPQHF. The CDR3 DNA reads as TGTGCCAGCACAGAGGGACAGGGGTACGGCAATCAGCCCCAGCATTTT.